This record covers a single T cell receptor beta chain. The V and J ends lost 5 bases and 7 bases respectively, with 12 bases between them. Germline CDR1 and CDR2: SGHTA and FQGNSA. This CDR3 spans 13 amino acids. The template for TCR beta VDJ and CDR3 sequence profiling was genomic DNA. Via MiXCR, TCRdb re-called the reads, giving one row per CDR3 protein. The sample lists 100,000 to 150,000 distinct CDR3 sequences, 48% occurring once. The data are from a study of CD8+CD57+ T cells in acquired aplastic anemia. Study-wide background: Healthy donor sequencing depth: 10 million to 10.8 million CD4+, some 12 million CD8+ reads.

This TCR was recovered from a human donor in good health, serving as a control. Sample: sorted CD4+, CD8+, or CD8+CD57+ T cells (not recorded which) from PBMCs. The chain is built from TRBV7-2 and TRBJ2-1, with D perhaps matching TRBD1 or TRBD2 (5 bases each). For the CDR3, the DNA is TGTGCCAGCAGCCTCGGGGCGTGGAATGAGCAGTTCTTC. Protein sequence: CASSLGAWNEQFF.